These T cell receptor beta chains were read from a single sample in a study of control samples from healthy donors and cancer patients. Method: immunoSEQ multiplex PCR; TCRdb's copy keeps in-frame clones and lacks some. Among 95,000 to 150,000 clones listed, 70% to 90% were seen once. Sequenced sample: blood. The receptors here all came from a man aged 50-59 years in good health. Each CDR3 is given with its conserved first and last residue. The order of the fields is V gene, D gene, J gene, clone size, CDR3 protein, CDR3 DNA. A D gene is named only where the DNA matches it firmly. Some rows mark clone size as missing; the rest say once, few, many or name a class of expanded clone.

>TRBV5-1|TRBD2|TRBJ2-5|NA
CASSPGLAGISMETQYF
TGCGCCAGCAGCCCCGGACTAGCGGGGATCTCAATGGAGACCCAGTACTTC
>TRBV15|NA|TRBJ1-6|NA
CATSGQNPYNSPLHF
TGTGCCACCAGCGGGCAGAATCCTTATAATTCACCCCTCCACTTT
>TRBV27|NA|TRBJ1-2|NA
CASSLTRGEFSYTF
TGTGCCAGCAGTTTAACCAGGGGCGAATTCAGCTACACCTTC
>TRBV5-5|TRBD1|TRBJ2-7|few
CASSRTGNSYEQYF
TGTGCCAGCAGCCGGACAGGGAATTCCTACGAGCAGTACTTC
>TRBV5-6|NA|TRBJ2-2|NA
CASSAKLARELFF
TGTGCCAGCAGCGCGAAACTAGCAAGGGAGCTGTTTTTT
>TRBV10-3|TRBD1|TRBJ1-1|NA
CAISKRTVQGGNTEAFF
TGTGCCATCAGCAAAAGGACTGTACAGGGGGGCAACACTGAAGCTTTCTTT
>TRBV7-2|TRBD2|TRBJ2-2|NA
CASSSRLAADLGELFF
TGTGCCAGCAGCTCCCGACTAGCGGCGGACCTCGGGGAGCTGTTTTTT
>TRBV25-1|NA|TRBJ2-2|NA
CASMEGRGRETGELFF
TGTGCCAGCATGGAGGGCAGGGGGAGAGAAACCGGGGAGCTGTTTTTT
>TRBV9|NA|TRBJ1-5|NA
CASSPDSSNQPQHF
TGTGCCAGCAGCCCTGACAGTAGCAATCAGCCCCAGCATTTT
>TRBV6-4|NA|TRBJ2-1|NA
CASGGPSLAPSYNEQFF
TGTGCCAGCGGCGGACCTTCCCTAGCGCCCTCCTACAATGAGCAGTTCTTC
>TRBV7-9|NA|TRBJ2-5|once
CASSPSGQETQYF
TGTGCCAGCAGCCCTTCGGGGCAAGAGACCCAGTACTTC
>TRBV7-2|NA|TRBJ2-1|NA
CASSPQTGPNEQFF
TGTGCCAGCAGCCCCCAGACGGGACCCAATGAGCAGTTCTTC
>TRBV13|NA|TRBJ1-3|NA
CASSSRGRGVGNTIYF
TGTGCCAGCAGCTCCCGCGGCCGGGGCGTTGGAAACACCATATATTTT
>TRBV24-1|TRBD1|TRBJ1-4|NA
CATSDPRGPGEKLFF
TGTGCCACCAGTGATCCCAGGGGGCCCGGTGAAAAACTGTTTTTT
>TRBV19|NA|TRBJ1-1|NA
CASSIDRGFKATEAFF
TGTGCCAGTAGTATAGACAGGGGTTTTAAGGCGACTGAAGCTTTCTTT
>TRBV5-1|NA|TRBJ2-3|NA
CASSLPGAGDTQYF
TGCGCCAGCAGCTTACCGGGGGCGGGGGATACGCAGTATTTT
>TRBV14|NA|TRBJ1-1|NA
CASSPKAGMNTEAFF
TGTGCCAGCAGCCCCAAGGCTGGAATGAACACTGAAGCTTTCTTT
>TRBV29-1|NA|TRBJ1-2|NA
CSVEDRSDKGLGRGYGYTF
TGCAGCGTTGAAGATCGATCGGATAAAGGGCTAGGTCGGGGCTATGGCTACACCTTC
>TRBV19|NA|TRBJ2-6|NA
CASSIPRVGANVLTF
TGTGCCAGTAGTATACCGCGGGTAGGGGCCAACGTCCTGACTTTC
>TRBV6-5|TRBD1|TRBJ2-7|once
CASSYSGQGVTYEQYF
TGTGCCAGCAGTTACTCGGGACAGGGGGTGACCTACGAGCAGTACTTC
>TRBV29-1|NA|TRBJ1-2|NA
CSVKQGEYGYTF
TGCAGCGTTAAGCAGGGCGAGTATGGCTACACCTTC
>TRBV7-2|NA|TRBJ2-1|NA
CASSLEGPQFF
TGTGCCAGCAGCTTAGAAGGGCCGCAGTTCTTC
>TRBV19|TRBD1|TRBJ2-3|NA
CASSGGDRERTDTQYF
TGTGCCAGTAGTGGGGGGGACAGGGAACGTACAGATACGCAGTATTTT
>TRBV27|TRBD2|TRBJ2-6|NA
CASSPTGGSGANVLTF
TGTGCCAGCAGTCCGACGGGGGGTTCTGGGGCCAACGTCCTGACTTTC
>TRBV5-1|TRBD1|TRBJ2-2|NA
CASSLIDRGTGELFF
TGCGCCAGCAGCTTGATAGACAGGGGTACCGGGGAGCTGTTTTTT
>TRBV5-1|NA|TRBJ2-7|NA
CASSLAGSYEQYF
TGCGCCAGCAGCTTGGCTGGATCCTACGAGCAGTACTTC
>TRBV12-3/TRBV12-4|TRBD1|TRBJ1-1|NA
CASTLDRATEAFF
TGTGCCAGCACCTTGGACAGGGCCACTGAAGCTTTCTTT
>TRBV18|NA|TRBJ1-3|NA
CASSPPYGGRSGNTIYF
TGTGCCAGCTCACCACCCTATGGAGGGCGCTCTGGAAACACCATATATTTT
>TRBV18|TRBD1|TRBJ1-2|NA
CASSPSGQENYGYTF
TGTGCCAGCTCACCATCGGGACAGGAAAACTATGGCTACACCTTC
>TRBV6-1|NA|TRBJ1-2|NA
CASSEPQGPGYTF
TGTGCCAGCAGTGAACCGCAGGGCCCTGGCTACACCTTC
>TRBV2|NA|TRBJ1-1|once
CASSGFGTDLGEAFF
TGTGCCAGCAGTGGATTTGGAACAGATTTAGGTGAAGCTTTCTTT
>TRBV9|TRBD1|TRBJ2-1|NA
CASSGRPTGAFPNEQFF
TGTGCCAGCAGCGGAAGACCTACAGGGGCATTCCCCAATGAGCAGTTCTTC
>TRBV27|NA|TRBJ1-1|NA
CASSSERGTEAFF
TGTGCCAGCAGTTCGGAGCGGGGCACTGAAGCTTTCTTT
>TRBV9|NA|TRBJ2-2|NA
CASSSTPGVAGELFF
TGTGCCAGCAGCTCAACTCCAGGGGTGGCGGGGGAGCTGTTTTTT
>TRBV21-1|NA|TRBJ2-5|NA
CASRTGTSGAQETQYF
TGTGCCAGCAGAACCGGGACTAGCGGGGCCCAAGAGACCCAGTACTTC
>TRBV5-1|NA|TRBJ2-3|once
CASSLGLGGYGTDTQYF
TGCGCCAGCAGCTTGGGACTGGGGGGATATGGCACAGATACGCAGTATTTT
>TRBV9|NA|TRBJ1-4|NA
CASSARRGLGEKLFF
TGTGCCAGCAGCGCCCGCAGGGGTTTAGGGGAAAAACTGTTTTTT
>TRBV5-6|TRBD2|TRBJ2-3|NA
CASSSGTSGADTQYF
TGTGCCAGCAGCTCAGGGACTAGCGGCGCAGATACGCAGTATTTT
>TRBV5-1|NA|TRBJ2-2|NA
CASRSARGNTGELFF
TGCGCCAGCCGGAGCGCCAGGGGGAACACCGGGGAGCTGTTTTTT
>TRBV18|NA|TRBJ1-4|NA
CASSPSRANEKLFF
TGTGCCAGCTCACCGAGTCGGGCGAATGAAAAACTGTTTTTT